Listed here are 25 T cell receptor beta chains from one sample, sequenced in a study of T cell responses to AZD1222 COVID-19 vaccine (TCRdb year 2021). Libraries were prepared through the immunoSEQ multiplex PCR assay. TCRdb limited this immuneACCESS table to in-frame rearrangements with V and J called. A share of clones is missing; checked studies link under half to unresolved V genes, and the rest is unexplained. The sample table shows some 120,000 clones, and 88% are seen once. The top ten clonotypes cover under 9.5% of the sample. Interpreted using the paper, the time point label stands for: baseline before first vaccination. The material sequenced was peripheral blood, taken on day 0 of AZD1222 vaccination. The source is an adult in good health.

The chain has TRBV4-1 and TRBJ1-2; 7 bases line up with TRBD1. Germline V CDR1 and CDR2: MGHRA, YSYEKL. The J segment lost 2 bases and the V segment lost 4 bases, leaving 4 bases of the junction unmatched. The CDR3 consists of 14 residues. CDR3 amino acids: CASSRSGQNYGYTF. CDR3 nucleotides: TGCGCCAGCAGCCGGTCGGGACAGAACTATGGCTACACCTTC.

The rearrangement joins TRBV7-6 to TRBJ2-7; a weak D match, TRBD2 (6 bases). The V and J ends lost 5 bases and 0 bases respectively, with 14 bases between them. CDR3 length: 15 amino acids. Germline V CDR1 and CDR2: SGHVS, FNYEAQ. The CDR3 reads CASSRSGVGSYEQYF. For the CDR3, the DNA is TGTGCCAGCAGCCGTAGCGGAGTTGGCTCCTACGAGCAGTACTTC.

The rearrangement links TRBV3-1 (or the pseudogene TRBV3-2) to TRBJ1-2; the match to TRBD1 covers 12 bases. The CDR3 totals 15 residues. J gave up 8 bases and V 3 bases, and 7 bases lay outside the gene matches. Per germline, CDR1 LGHDT and CDR2 YNNKEL (reference sequence). The CDR3 DNA sequence: TGTGCCAGCAGCCATGGGGACAGGGGGCAAGGAGGCTACACCTTC. This translates into CASSHGDRGQGGYTF.

In its sample, this clone was seen once. The chain has TRBV27 and TRBJ2-3, with TRBD2 identical over 11 bases. V was pared by 0 bases and J by 4 bases, with 12 bases of the junction left unmatched. The CDR3 is made up of 19 amino acids. The germline V gene encodes CDR1 MNHEY and CDR2 SMNVEV (reference sequence). The CDR3 DNA reads TGTGCCAGCAGTTTATCGATCGTTAGCGGGGGGGCCAGGGCAGATACGCAGTATTTT. Translating gives CASSLSIVSGGARADTQYF.

The rearrangement uses TRBV29-1 and TRBJ2-2; D not certain. The CDR3 loop spans 14 amino acids. Trimming removed 3 bases from V and 6 bases from J, with 14 bases in between. Germline loops: CDR1 SQVTM, CDR2 ANQGSEA. CDR3 sequence: CSVEVNSWAGELFF. The CDR3 coding sequence is TGCAGCGTTGAGGTCAATTCGTGGGCCGGGGAGCTGTTTTTT.

The chain is built from TRBV28 and TRBJ1-4; D uncertain. The V end lost 5 bases, the J end lost 8 bases, and 18 bases lay between the germline ends. CDR3 length: 15 amino acids. CDR1 is MDHEN and CDR2 is SYDVKM in the germline V gene. The CDR3 sequence: CASSPANGVGEKLFF. DNA for the CDR3: TGTGCCAGCAGTCCCGCTAATGGGGTTGGCGAAAAACTGTTTTTT.

The genes are TRBV11-2 and TRBJ1-3; a weak D match, TRBD1 (5 bases). The CDR3 length is 16 residues. The V gene's germline CDR1 is SGHAT and CDR2 FQNNGV. Trimming took off 1 base at V and 0 bases at J, with 10 bases between the two ends. The CDR3, as DNA: TGTGCCAGCAGCTTAGCGGGACGGACCTCTGGAAACACCATATATTTT. This translates into CASSLAGRTSGNTIYF.

As concerns this clone: One junction end does not reproduce the germline sequence, and a read error may be involved. The rearrangement joins TRBV12-5 to TRBJ2-3; 7 bases map to TRBD1. Germline loops: CDR1 LGHNT, CDR2 FRNRAP. This CDR3 is 14 amino acids long. CDR3 nucleotides: TGTACTAGTGGGCTCGACAGGGTCACAGATACGCAGTATTTT. It is translated as CTSGLDRVTDTQYF.

The chain has TRBV2 and TRBJ1-4; D not certain. This CDR3 contains 14 residues. Germline V gene data show CDR1 as SNHLY and CDR2 as FYNNEI. The V end was cut by 1 base, the J end by 8 bases, with 11 bases between. The CDR3 region is CASSEGVIVEKLFF. CDR3 in DNA: TGTGCCAGCAGTGAAGGGGTAATAGTGGAAAAACTGTTTTTT.

This chain connects TRBV15 to TRBJ1-1; possible D gene TRBD1, 5 bases. With 8 bases removed from V and 1 base from J, the gap between germline ends came to 14 bases. Germline lookup yields CDR1 LNHNV and CDR2 YYDKDF (reference sequence). This CDR3 has 14 amino acids. For the CDR3, the DNA is TGTGCCACCGGGAGACAGCGAGGGAACACTGAAGCTTTCTTT. Translating gives CATGRQRGNTEAFF.

The chain combines TRBV2 with TRBJ1-1; a weak D match, TRBD1 (6 bases). The CDR3 runs 17 residues. Per the germline V gene, CDR1 is SNHLY and CDR2 is FYNNEI. Trimming took off 3 bases at V and 4 bases at J, with 21 bases between the two ends. Here the CDR3 DNA reads TGTGCCAGCAGTGAGGGGGCCGGGGTAGGTTACGGCACTGAAGCTTTCTTT. This translates into CASSEGAGVGYGTEAFF.

The rearrangement uses TRBV2 and TRBJ2-1; TRBD1 might be the D (6 bases). The CDR3 is made up of 17 amino acids. From germline, CDR1 is SNHLY and CDR2 FYNNEI. The ends were cut back, 6 bases at V and 2 bases at J, with 20 bases in the middle. CDR3 region: CASRPYTPGTTYNEQFF. CDR3 DNA: TGTGCCAGCAGACCTTATACCCCCGGGACAACCTACAATGAGCAGTTCTTC.

The rearrangement links TRBV7-8 to TRBJ1-6; D gene ambiguous. The CDR3 length is 15 residues. The germline gives CDR1 SGHVS, CDR2 FQNEAQ. Trimming removed 1 base from V and 7 bases from J, with 11 bases in between. In DNA form, the CDR3 reads TGTGCCAGCAGCTTAGGGCCGCAAGGGAATTCACCCCTCCACTTT. It specifies CASSLGPQGNSPLHF. The variable domain in full, completed from reference TRBV7-8 and TRBJ1-6, reads GAGVSQSPRYKVAKRGQDVALRCDPISGHVSLFWYQQALGQGPEFLTYFQNEAQLDKSGLPSDRFFAERPEGSVSTLKIQRTQQEDSAVYLCASSLGPQGNSPLHFGNGTRLTVT.

This clone was observed a single time. V usage is TRBV7-2 and J usage is TRBJ2-3; the match to TRBD1 covers 8 bases. Germline trimming cut 3 bases from V and 5 bases from J; bases unmatched to any gene: 4. CDR3 size: 14 residues. The V gene's germline CDR1 is SGHTA and CDR2 FQGNSA. CDR3 in amino acids: CASSFGQGQDTQYF. The CDR3 DNA follows: TGTGCCAGCAGCTTCGGACAGGGTCAAGATACGCAGTATTTT.

The chain uses TRBV6-2 or TRBV6-3 and TRBJ2-1; 10 nucleotides align to TRBD2. The germline CDR1 and CDR2 sequences are MNHEY and SVGEGT. The CDR3 has 14 amino acids. Trimming took 0 bases from V and 9 from J; bases not matched to a gene: 2. The CDR3 nucleotides read TGTGCCAGCAGTTACTCACTAGCGGGGAGTGAGCAGTTCTTC. As protein: CASSYSLAGSEQFF.

The V gene is TRBV19, the J gene TRBJ2-7; 8 bases line up with TRBD1. CDR1 and CDR2 (germline): LNHDA, SQIVND (reference sequence). The trim removed 8 bases at V and 2 bases at J, leaving 8 bases unmatched. This CDR3 is 14 amino acids long. The CDR3 is CASARGRGTYEQYF. Here the CDR3 DNA reads TGTGCCAGTGCCAGGGGGCGCGGCACCTACGAGCAGTACTTC. The full variable domain, in which reference TRBV19 and TRBJ2-7 provide the parts outside the CDR3, is DGGITQSPKYLFRKEGQNVTLSCEQNLNHDAMYWYRQDPGQGLRLIYYSQIVNDFQKGDIAEGYSVSREKKESFPLTVTSAQKNPTAFYLCASARGRGTYEQYFGPGTRLTVT.

The rearrangement links TRBV18 to TRBJ1-2, with D possibly matching TRBD1 (6 bases). Trimming cost V 2 bases and J 4 bases, with 17 bases left between them. CDR1 is KGHSH, CDR2 LQKENI, per germline. This CDR3 comprises 16 residues. In nucleotides, the CDR3 is TGTGCCAGCTCACCAAGAGCCACAGGGAGGATCTATGGCTACACCTTC. Its translation: CASSPRATGRIYGYTF. Full variable domain (outside the CDR3, taken from reference TRBV18 and TRBJ1-2): NAGVMQNPRHLVRRRGQEARLRCSPMKGHSHVYWYRQLPEEGLKFMVYLQKENIIDESGMPKERFSAEFPKEGPSILRIQQVVRGDSAAYFCASSPRATGRIYGYTFGSGTRLTVV.

The V call is TRBV5-1, the J call TRBJ2-3, with a weak D call TRBD2 (6 bases). The CDR3 is made up of 16 amino acids. V was clipped by 0 bases and J by 2 bases, with 13 bases between them. Germline-derived CDR1 and CDR2 are SGHRS and YFSETQ. The CDR3 is CASSLDGGPSTDTQYF. DNA for the CDR3: TGCGCCAGCAGCTTGGACGGGGGACCTTCCACAGATACGCAGTATTTT.

The chain has TRBV29-1 and TRBJ1-1; D call uncertain. The length of the CDR3 is 13 residues. Germline loops: CDR1 SQVTM, CDR2 ANQGSEA. V gave up 4 bases and J gave up 1 base, with 10 bases separating them. The CDR3 DNA reads as TGCAGCGTTGGTGGACCCGCGAACACTGAAGCTTTCTTT. Residues: CSVGGPANTEAFF.

The chain links TRBV28 to TRBJ1-1, with 7 bases identical to TRBD1. CDR1 and CDR2 from the germline V gene are MDHEN and SYDVKM. V lost 2 bases to trimming and J lost 8 bases; unmatched junction nucleotides: 11. There are 15 residues in the CDR3. CDR3 sequence (DNA): TGTGCCAGCAGTTTAGTTGGCAGGGGGGCGTCGGAAGCTTTCTTT. Protein product: CASSLVGRGASEAFF.

The chain links TRBV12-3 or TRBV12-4 to TRBJ2-2; D possibly corresponds to TRBD2 (5 bases). V was pared by 7 bases and J by 6 bases, with 6 bases between. This CDR3 is 11 amino acids long. CDR3 sequence reads: CASTGSGELFF. As DNA, the CDR3 is TGTGCCAGCACGGGGTCCGGGGAGCTGTTTTTT.

The gene calls are TRBV3-1 (or the pseudogene TRBV3-2) and TRBJ2-1; 7 bases line up with TRBD2. Germline trimming cut 0 bases from V and 7 bases from J; bases unmatched to any gene: 12. CDR3 length equals 17 residues. The germline CDR1 and CDR2 sequences are LGHDT and YNNKEL (reference sequence). The CDR3 is CASSQDCGGGPVNEQFF. CDR3 nucleotide sequence: TGTGCCAGCAGCCAAGATTGCGGGGGAGGGCCGGTGAATGAGCAGTTCTTC.

This chain joins TRBV10-3 and TRBJ2-1, with D unresolved. The CDR3 has 13 residues. Germline-derived CDR1 and CDR2 are ENHRY and SYGVKD. Between the trimmed V and J ends, which lost 6 bases and 4 bases, there was a span of 10 bases. CDR3 sequence: CAIRPPDYNEQFF. The DNA for the CDR3 is TGTGCCATCAGACCCCCCGATTACAATGAGCAGTTCTTC.

This clone occurred once. This CDR3 reads CASSFWVDSPLHF. CDR3 coding DNA: TGTGCCAGCAGTTTTTGGGTAGATTCACCCCTCCACTTT. The chain has TRBV27 and TRBJ1-6; no clear D. Germline V gene data show CDR1 as MNHEY and CDR2 as SMNVEV (reference sequence). V was cut by 3 bases and J by 8 bases, with 8 bases left in between. This CDR3 comprises 13 residues.

The rearrangement links TRBV2 to TRBJ1-1; 7 bases are shared with TRBD1. Germline V gene data show CDR1 as SNHLY and CDR2 as FYNNEI. The CDR3 is 14 amino acids. V lost 6 bases, J lost 1 base, and 5 bases stayed unmatched. The CDR3 sequence: CASSPRTGNTEAFF. CDR3 nucleotide sequence: TGTGCCAGCAGCCCCCGGACAGGGAACACTGAAGCTTTCTTT. The entire variable domain, with the rest obtained from reference TRBV2 and TRBJ1-1, is as follows: EPEVTQTPSHQVTQMGQEVILRCVPISNHLYFYWYRQILGQKVEFLVSFYNNEISEKSEIFDDQFSVERPDGSNFTLKIRSTKLEDSAMYFCASSPRTGNTEAFFGQGTRLTVV.